Listed here is a single T cell receptor beta chain. This clone's antigen is unknown. The junction departs from the called germline gene at one end, perhaps through a read error. The library relied on multiplex PCR. The sample was run on an Illumina HiSeq 2500. Following protocols modified from ARM-PCR, the researchers constructed TCRbeta libraries through three rounds of nested PCR with primers (Table S4). Before sequencing, PCR products of 200-500 bp were excised from the gel and purified with the QIAquick gel extraction kit. In the paper's pipeline: Trimmomatic was used to clean the reads, FLASH was used to merge the reads into complete CDR3 sequences, and MiTCR was used to assign the reads to V(D)J germline segments. Clonal diversity was calculated as the inverse Simpson's index using VDJtools. A read counted as productive if the sequence was in-frame and lacked a premature stop codon. Clones were called with MiXCR by TCRdb after fastp trimmed the public reads at Q25, and only in-frame beta chains were retained. Entries that share a CDR3 protein sequence are merged under the most common genes and DNA. The V and J calls come from TCRdb's annotation, not from the publication. In all, the sample holds some 73,000 distinct CDR3 sequences, and approximately 78% of those were seen once. The ten largest clonotypes hold 51% of the sample.

Bulk unsorted tissue served as the source for RNA extraction, and RNA quality was assessed using a NanoDrop ND-1000 and an Agilent 2100. For the normal lung samples, distant non-tumor tissue was collected more than 3 cm away from the tumor edge. All donors had newly diagnosed lung cancer, had not received prior chemotherapy, and were admitted for thoracic surgery in China between August and November 2014. The study excluded patients who had received radiotherapy or chemotherapy before or who had another cancer at the same time. Surgical tissue pieces of roughly 1-2 cm3 were preserved in RNAlater solution and were kept at -80 degrees C until use. The germline V gene encodes CDR1 SGHAT and CDR2 FQNNGV. The CDR3, cysteine through phenylalanine, is 18 amino acids long. Just the 54-base CDR3 DNA is kept, in frame starting at base 1. The data derive from a study of tumor and adjacent non-tumor tissue in lung cancer listed by TCRdb under 2018. Regarding the study in general: Of the cohort, eleven to twelve patients had adenocarcinoma, 2 had squamous cell carcinoma and 1 had small cell lung cancer. Using bulk TCRbeta repertoires from over 14 lung cancer patients, the study set lung tumor tissue side by side with matched distant non-tumor lung tissue. In total, sequencing yielded 125,075,908 productive TCRbeta reads, which works out to an average of about 3.9 million reads per sample. TCRbeta CDR3 sequencing was performed on under 35 paired specimens, with one tumor sample and one normal lung sample collected per patient. The 15 enrolled patients, of whom 10 were men and 5 were women, were aged roughly 30 to 80 years and were diagnosed with TNM stage I to III disease. Study-level results and caveats: The methods do not name the sequencing platform or mention unique molecular identifiers. The cohort had only about 15 patients, and the authors noted that larger samples and more detailed clinical data are needed. Peripheral blood was not sequenced, so blood TCRbeta repertoires in these lung cancer patients were not examined. The top 100 clones accounted for a significantly larger cumulative portion of the repertoire in normal lung than in tumor tissue. Tumor tissue showed significantly greater TCR diversity (inverse Simpson) than normal lung tissue (roughly 390 vs 170, P = 0.0075, Mann-Whitney U test). TCR diversity was significantly higher in younger patients, and higher tumor TCR diversity was associated with shorter overall and disease-free survival.

The material sequenced was distant non-tumor lung tissue. The chain employs TRBV11-2 and TRBJ2-6; a tentative D call is TRBD1 (6 bases match). This sequence originates from a man aged 55-75 years with non-small cell lung cancer. The nucleotides are TGTGCCAGGAGTCCAACTAGAGGGGGAGCCACTGGAGCCAACGTCCTGACTTTC. It is translated as CARSPTRGGATGANVLTF. The CDR3, completed at both ends by the reference TRBV11-2 and TRBJ2-6 genes, gives the full variable domain EAGVAQSPRYKIIEKRQSVAFWCNPISGHATLYWYQQILGQGPKLLIQFQNNGVVDDSQLPKDRFSAERLKGVDSTLKIQPAKLEDSAVYLCARSPTRGGATGANVLTFGAGSRLTVL.